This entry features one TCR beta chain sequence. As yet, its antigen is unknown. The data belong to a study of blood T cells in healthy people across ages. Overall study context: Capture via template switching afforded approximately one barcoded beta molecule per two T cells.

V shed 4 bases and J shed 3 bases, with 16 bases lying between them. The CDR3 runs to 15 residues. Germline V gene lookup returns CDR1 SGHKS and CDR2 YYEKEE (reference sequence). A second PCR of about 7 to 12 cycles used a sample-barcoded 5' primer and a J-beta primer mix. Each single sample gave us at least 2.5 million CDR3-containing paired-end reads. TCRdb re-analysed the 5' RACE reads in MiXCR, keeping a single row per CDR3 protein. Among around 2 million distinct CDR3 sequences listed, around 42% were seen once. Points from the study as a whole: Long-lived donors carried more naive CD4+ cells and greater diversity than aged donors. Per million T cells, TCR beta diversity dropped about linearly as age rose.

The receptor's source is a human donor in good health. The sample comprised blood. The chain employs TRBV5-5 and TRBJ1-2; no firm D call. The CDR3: CASSADLGPYYGYTF. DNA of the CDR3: TGTGCCAGCAGCGCCGACCTAGGACCTTACTATGGCTACACCTTC.